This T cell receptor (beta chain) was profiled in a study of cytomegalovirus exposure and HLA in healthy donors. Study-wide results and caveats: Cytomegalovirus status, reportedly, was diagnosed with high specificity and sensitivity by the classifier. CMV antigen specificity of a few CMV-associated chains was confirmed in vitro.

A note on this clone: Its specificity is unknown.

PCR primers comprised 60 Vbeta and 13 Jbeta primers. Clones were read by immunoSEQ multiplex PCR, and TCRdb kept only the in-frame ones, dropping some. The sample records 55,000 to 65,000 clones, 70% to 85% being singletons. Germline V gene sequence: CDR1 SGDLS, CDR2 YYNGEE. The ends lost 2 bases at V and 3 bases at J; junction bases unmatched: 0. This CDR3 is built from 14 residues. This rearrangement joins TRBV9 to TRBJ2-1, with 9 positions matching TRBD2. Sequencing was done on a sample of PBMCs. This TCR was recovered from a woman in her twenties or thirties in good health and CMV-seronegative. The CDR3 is CASSVSGGYNEQFF. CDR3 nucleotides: TGTGCCAGCAGCGTTAGCGGGGGCTACAATGAGCAGTTCTTC.